This T cell receptor beta chain was obtained from a study of cytomegalovirus exposure and HLA in healthy donors. PCR employed 60 Vbeta and 13 Jbeta primers. Using immunoSEQ multiplex PCR, the repertoire was profiled, and TCRdb retains in-frame clones only, with some absent. The repertoire has 100,000 or so clones, roughly 75% of them found once; the top ten carry about 14%. Points from the study as a whole: Common viral pathogens seemed, in a later analysis, to connect with several of the most significant clusters. Among TCR beta chains, those listed as cytomegalovirus-associated numbered around 160. CMV antigen specificity was confirmed in vitro for a few CMV-associated chains. Per a prior analysis, the majority of TCR beta V segments were productive roughly 87% or roughly 30% of the time.

The CDR3 covers 15 residues. Germline lookup yields CDR1 SGHRS and CDR2 YFSETQ. J lost 9 bases, V lost 4 bases, and 11 bases had no gene match. Regarding this clone: Its antigen is still unknown.

The TCR was taken from a male donor in good health and CMV-seropositive. Sequencing was done on a sample of PBMCs. The V gene is TRBV5-1, the J gene TRBJ2-7; 12 nucleotides agree with TRBD1. The CDR3 spells CASSQSRDRGQVQYF. The CDR3 coding sequence is TGCGCCAGCAGCCAATCCCGGGACAGGGGGCAGGTGCAGTACTTC.